This T cell receptor (beta chain) was sequenced for a study of T cells in Graves' hyperthyroidism and ophthalmopathy. Turning to the study itself: Peripheral blood was secured at the point of initial diagnosis, before any treatment.

RNA transcripts yielded amplified TCR beta CDR3 regions. With the HTBI primer set, the TCR CDR3 went through a first round of RT-PCR. TCRdb reprocessed the multiplex PCR reads with MiXCR, giving one entry per CDR3 protein. The sample shows over 500,000 distinct CDR3 sequences, roughly 17% of them seen only once. Subjects with ophthalmopathy showed a Clinical Activity Score no lower than 3, a NOSPECS grade no lower than 4, and a duration shorter than 3 months. Not enrolled were patients with uncontrolled infection, other autoimmune disease, pregnancy or lactation. Source material for PBMCs was roughly 10 ml fresh peripheral blood. Looked up from germline, CDR1 is MGHRA and CDR2 is YSYEKL. V was pared by 7 bases and J by 4 bases, with 10 bases of the junction left unmatched. The CDR3 is 14 residues long.

The receptor was isolated from a woman aged 18-29 years with Graves' ophthalmopathy. The chain employs TRBV4-1 and TRBJ2-7; 7 nucleotides line up with TRBD2. What was sequenced was blood. Here the CDR3 reads CASTHGGGGYEQYF. The DNA of the CDR3 is TGCGCCAGCACCCACGGCGGGGGTGGGTACGAGCAGTACTTC.